The clone carrying this T cell receptor beta chain was detected many times. Each CDR3 protein is one row after TCRdb ran MiXCR on the RACE reads. The data show 90,000 or so distinct CDR3 sequences, about 8.5% seen once. Time point meaning: pre-sensitization, week 0. The sample's treatment: therapeutic diphenylcyclopropenone sensitization with weekly scalp DPC. The data were taken from a study of human T cells and chemical hapten exposure. This sequence was found in a man aged 35 to 55 with alopecia areata. Some clones in this sample may be carry-over from other donors' samples. The sequencing here drew on whole blood, taken in connection with sensitization to the hapten diphenylcyclopropenone (DPC).

The CDR3 sequence: CASSYVRGSSGLGRNEQFF. As DNA, the CDR3 is TGTGCCAGCAGTTACGTGCGTGGGTCTAGCGGACTAGGGCGTAATGAGCAGTTCTTC. This chain connects TRBV6-2 or TRBV6-3 to TRBJ2-1; 7 bases align to TRBD2. The germline CDR1 and CDR2 sequences are MNHEY and SVGEGT. V was clipped by 2 bases and J by 7 bases; unmatched bases: 20. The CDR3 spans 19 residues.